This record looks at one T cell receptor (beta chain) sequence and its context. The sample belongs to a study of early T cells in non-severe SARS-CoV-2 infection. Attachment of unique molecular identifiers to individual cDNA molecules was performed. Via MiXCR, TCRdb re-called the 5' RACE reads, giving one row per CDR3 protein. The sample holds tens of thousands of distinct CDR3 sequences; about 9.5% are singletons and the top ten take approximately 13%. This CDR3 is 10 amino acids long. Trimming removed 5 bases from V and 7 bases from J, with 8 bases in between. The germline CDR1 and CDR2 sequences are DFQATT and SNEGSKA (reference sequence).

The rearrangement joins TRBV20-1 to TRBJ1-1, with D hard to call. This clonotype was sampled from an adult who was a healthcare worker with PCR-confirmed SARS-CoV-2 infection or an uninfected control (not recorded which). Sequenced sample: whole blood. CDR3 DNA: TGCAGTGCTGCTCTCGGTGAAGCTTTCTTT. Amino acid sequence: CSAALGEAFF.